The clone carrying this T cell receptor beta chain appeared a few times. Its antigen is as yet unknown. These data belong to a study of OX40 agonist ivuxolimab in advanced cancers. Study overall: Age averaged around 54 years (range roughly 20 to 90), and 82.7% were male. Study conclusions and caveats: Relative to CD4+, CD8+ T cells held more expanded clones on average.

Assay: immunoSEQ multiplex PCR; the TCRdb copy retains only in-frame clones and omits some. The data contain about 60,000 clones, approximately 83% of them singletons. With autoimmune disease history or systemic immunosuppression, patients were excluded. The sequencing here drew on CD4+ or CD8+ T cells sorted from blood, taken in a trial of the OX40 agonist ivuxolimab. The source is an adult with an advanced solid tumor such as melanoma, head and neck, liver or kidney cancer.

CDR3: CASSSPNQPQHF. The CDR3 DNA sequence: TGCGCCAGCAGCTCCCCAAATCAGCCCCAGCATTTT. The chain recombines TRBV4-1 with TRBJ1-5; D remains ambiguous. The germline V gene encodes CDR1 MGHRA and CDR2 YSYEKL. Trimming took 5 bases from V and 4 from J, leaving 6 bases between them. This CDR3 spans 12 amino acids.